This T cell receptor beta chain was obtained from a study of blood T cell repertoires in COVID-19. Study background: Italy, Spain and the United States were the sources of the convalescent and acute COVID-19 samples.

Authors' data handling: How many nucleated cells were present was estimated from reference gene primer amplification. Produced via immunoSEQ multiplex PCR; TCRdb's table is partial and in-frame only. V and J calls and clone size are given by that table; D and trimming were obtained from the DNA. The sample lists 90,000 to 150,000 clones, 85% occurring once. Germline V gives CDR1 DFQATT, CDR2 SNEGSKA (reference sequence). The germline V and J ends were trimmed by 0 bases and 5 bases, with 4 bases remaining between them. This CDR3 contains 11 residues. The sequence was obtained from an elderly man with acute or convalescent COVID-19. V is TRBV20-1 and J is TRBJ1-1, with D unclear. What was sequenced was peripheral blood. The CDR3: CSARDVTEAFF. CDR3 sequence (DNA): TGCAGTGCTAGAGATGTAACTGAAGCTTTCTTT.